This T cell receptor (beta chain) was sequenced during a study of regulatory T cells in long-lasting Graves disease. Study results and caveats: Persistent Graves' cases showed lower TCR diversity than newly diagnosed cases.

This clonotype was seen only a few times. Its antigen is unidentified. Time point: persistent/refractory GD, antithyroid drugs over 5 years with positive TRAb. The TCR library used RNA extracted from PBMCs. Building of the TCR beta libraries involved iRepertoire HTBI primers and Arm-PCR of CDR3 regions. As processed by the authors: Identified segments across samples numbered more than 55 TRBV and roughly 15 TRBJ. TCRdb recomputed calls from the multiplex PCR reads with MiXCR, one row per CDR3 protein. The V and J calls, along with clone size, are taken from TCRdb and not from the paper's own processing. The table lists under 500,000 distinct CDR3 sequences, less than 25% of them singletons. This receptor was obtained from a female donor with Graves disease. This sample comprised peripheral blood mononuclear cells (PBMCs), obtained when the disease was refractory, from a patient treated with antithyroid drugs.

DNA for the CDR3: TGCGCCAGCAGCCAGAGGGCGGTGCCTGGGGCCAACGTCCTGACTTTC. Translating gives CASSQRAVPGANVLTF. The V gene is TRBV4-1, the J gene TRBJ2-6; a weak D match, TRBD2 (5 bases). V dropped 3 bases and J dropped 2 bases, with 11 bases sitting between them. Germline CDR1 and CDR2: MGHRA and YSYEKL. This CDR3 has 16 amino acids.